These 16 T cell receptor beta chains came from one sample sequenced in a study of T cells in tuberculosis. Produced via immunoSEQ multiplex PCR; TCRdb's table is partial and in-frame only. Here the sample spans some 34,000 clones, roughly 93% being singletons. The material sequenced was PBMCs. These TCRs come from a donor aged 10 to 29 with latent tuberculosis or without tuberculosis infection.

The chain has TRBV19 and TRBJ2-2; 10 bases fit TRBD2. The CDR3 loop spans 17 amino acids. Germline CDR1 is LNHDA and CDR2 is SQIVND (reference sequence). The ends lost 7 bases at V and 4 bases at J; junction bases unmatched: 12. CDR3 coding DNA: TGTGCCAGTACAAAGTTTTCTAGCGGGGGACGCACCGGGGAGCTGTTTTTT. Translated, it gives CASTKFSSGGRTGELFF.

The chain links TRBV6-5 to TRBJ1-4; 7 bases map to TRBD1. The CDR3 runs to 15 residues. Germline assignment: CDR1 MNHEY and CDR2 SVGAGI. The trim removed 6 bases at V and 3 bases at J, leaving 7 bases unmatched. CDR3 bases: TGTGCCAGCAGCCGCGCCGGGACAGCTAATGAAAAACTGTTTTTT. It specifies CASSRAGTANEKLFF.

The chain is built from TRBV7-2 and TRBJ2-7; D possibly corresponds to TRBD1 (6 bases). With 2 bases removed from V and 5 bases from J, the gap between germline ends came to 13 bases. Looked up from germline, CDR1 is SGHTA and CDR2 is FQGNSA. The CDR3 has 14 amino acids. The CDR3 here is CASSLFRGSDEQYF. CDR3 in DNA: TGTGCCAGCAGCTTATTCAGGGGTTCTGACGAGCAGTACTTC.

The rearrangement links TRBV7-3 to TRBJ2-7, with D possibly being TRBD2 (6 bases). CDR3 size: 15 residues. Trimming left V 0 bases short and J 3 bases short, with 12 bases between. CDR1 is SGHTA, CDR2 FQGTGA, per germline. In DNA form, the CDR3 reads TGTGCCAGCAGCTTAACGCGCCGGGAGAACTACGAGCAGTACTTC. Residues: CASSLTRRENYEQYF. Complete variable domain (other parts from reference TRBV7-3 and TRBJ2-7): GAGVSQTPSNKVTEKGKYVELRCDPISGHTALYWYRQSLGQGPEFLIYFQGTGAADDSGLPNDRFFAVRPEGSVSTLKIQRTERGDSAVYLCASSLTRRENYEQYFGPGTRLTVT.

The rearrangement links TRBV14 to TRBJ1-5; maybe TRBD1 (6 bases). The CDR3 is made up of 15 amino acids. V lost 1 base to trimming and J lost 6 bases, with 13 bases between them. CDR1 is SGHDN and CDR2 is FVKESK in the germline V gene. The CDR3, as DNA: TGTGCCAGCAGCCAAGGATGGGGGCAGGGTCAGCCCCAGCATTTT. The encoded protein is CASSQGWGQGQPQHF. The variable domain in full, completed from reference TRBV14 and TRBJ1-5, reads EAGVTQFPSHSVIEKGQTVTLRCDPISGHDNLYWYRRVMGKEIKFLLHFVKESKQDESGMPNNRFLAERTGGTYSTLKVQPAELEDSGVYFCASSQGWGQGQPQHFGDGTRLSIL.

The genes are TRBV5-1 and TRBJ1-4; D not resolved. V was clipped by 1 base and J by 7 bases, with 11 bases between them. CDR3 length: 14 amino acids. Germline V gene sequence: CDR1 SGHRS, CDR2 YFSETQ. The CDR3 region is CASSLLSYGEKLFF. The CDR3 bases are TGCGCCAGCAGCTTGTTATCGTACGGTGAAAAACTGTTTTTT.

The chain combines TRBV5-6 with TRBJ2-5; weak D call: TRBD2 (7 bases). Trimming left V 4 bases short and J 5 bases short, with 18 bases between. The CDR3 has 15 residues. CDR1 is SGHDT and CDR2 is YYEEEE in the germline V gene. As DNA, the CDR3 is TGTGCCAGCAGCCCTTGGGGGGGGCGGGCTGAGACCCAGTACTTC. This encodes CASSPWGGRAETQYF.

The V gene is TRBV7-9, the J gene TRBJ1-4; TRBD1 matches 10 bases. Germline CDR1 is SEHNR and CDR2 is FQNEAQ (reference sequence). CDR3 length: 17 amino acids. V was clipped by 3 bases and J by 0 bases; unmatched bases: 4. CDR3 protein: CASSLGQGTSTNEKLFF. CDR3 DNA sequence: TGTGCCAGCAGCTTGGGACAGGGGACTTCAACTAATGAAAAACTGTTTTTT.

The CDR3 sequence: CASSHGGLNAAYEQYF. As DNA, the CDR3 is TGCGCCAGCAGCCACGGCGGTTTAAATGCCGCCTACGAGCAGTACTTC. The rearrangement links TRBV4-1 to TRBJ2-7; D is undetermined. V was pared by 3 bases and J by 2 bases, with 17 bases between. CDR1 is MGHRA and CDR2 is YSYEKL in the germline V gene. The CDR3 totals 16 residues.

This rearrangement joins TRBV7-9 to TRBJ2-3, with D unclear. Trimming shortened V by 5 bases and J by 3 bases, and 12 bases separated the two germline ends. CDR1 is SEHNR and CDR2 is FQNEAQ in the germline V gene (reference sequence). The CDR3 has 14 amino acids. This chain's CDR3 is CASSPRVITDTQYF. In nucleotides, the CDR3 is TGTGCCAGCAGCCCTCGGGTTATAACAGATACGCAGTATTTT.

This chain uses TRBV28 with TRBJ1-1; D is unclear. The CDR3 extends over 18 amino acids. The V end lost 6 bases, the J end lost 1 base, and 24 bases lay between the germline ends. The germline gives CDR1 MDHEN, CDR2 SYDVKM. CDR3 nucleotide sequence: TGTGCCAGCAGATCGGGAGAGGTAGAGTCCCGCAGGAACACTGAAGCTTTCTTT. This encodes CASRSGEVESRRNTEAFF.

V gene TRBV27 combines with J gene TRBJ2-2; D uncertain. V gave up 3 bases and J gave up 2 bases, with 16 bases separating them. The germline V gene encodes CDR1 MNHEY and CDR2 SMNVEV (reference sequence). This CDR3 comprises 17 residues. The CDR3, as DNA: TGTGCCAGCAGTTTGTTTCCGGAGAGACTTAACACCGGGGAGCTGTTTTTT. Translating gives CASSLFPERLNTGELFF.

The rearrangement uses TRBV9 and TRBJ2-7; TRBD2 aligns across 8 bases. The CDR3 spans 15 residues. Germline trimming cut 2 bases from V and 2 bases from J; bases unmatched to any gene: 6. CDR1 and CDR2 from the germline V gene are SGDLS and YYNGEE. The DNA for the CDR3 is TGTGCCAGCAGCGTGGGACTAGAGGAAACCTACGAGCAGTACTTC. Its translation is CASSVGLEETYEQYF.

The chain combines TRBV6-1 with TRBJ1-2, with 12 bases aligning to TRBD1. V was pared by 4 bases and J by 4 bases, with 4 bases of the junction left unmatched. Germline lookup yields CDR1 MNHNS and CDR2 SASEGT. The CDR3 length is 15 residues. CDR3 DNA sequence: TGTGCCAGCAGTGCTGGGACAGGGGGCGCCTATGGCTACACCTTC. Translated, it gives CASSAGTGGAYGYTF.

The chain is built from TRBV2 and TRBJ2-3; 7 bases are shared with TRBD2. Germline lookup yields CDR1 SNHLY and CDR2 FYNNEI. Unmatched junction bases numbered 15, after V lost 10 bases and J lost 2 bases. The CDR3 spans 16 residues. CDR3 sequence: CATDRLALELTDTQYF. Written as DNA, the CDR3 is TGTGCCACCGATCGACTAGCCCTAGAGCTCACAGATACGCAGTATTTT.

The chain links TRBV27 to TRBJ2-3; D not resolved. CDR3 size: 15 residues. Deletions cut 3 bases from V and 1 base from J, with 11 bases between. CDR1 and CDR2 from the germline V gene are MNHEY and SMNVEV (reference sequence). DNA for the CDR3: TGTGCCAGCAGTTTGTCCTTAAGAGGCACAGATACGCAGTATTTT. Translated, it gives CASSLSLRGTDTQYF.